Each of the 23 T cell receptor beta chains below was sequenced from the same sample in a study of blood T cells in healthy people across ages. A second PCR of roughly 7 to 11 cycles used a sample-barcoded 5' primer and a J-beta primer mix. TCRdb re-analysed the 5' RACE reads in MiXCR, keeping a single row per CDR3 protein. The repertoire holds fewer than 2 million distinct CDR3 sequences, with about two fifths as singletons. Sequencing was carried out using blood. These receptors originate from a human donor in good health.

This clonotype turned up a few times. V usage is TRBV12-3 or TRBV12-4 and J usage is TRBJ1-4; possibly TRBD1 for D (5 bases). The V and J ends lost 3 bases and 7 bases respectively, with 9 bases between them. The CDR3 extends over 13 amino acids. The CDR3 region is CASSFGGAEKLFF. The DNA for the CDR3 is TGTGCCAGCAGTTTTGGTGGGGCTGAAAAACTGTTTTTT.

This clonotype occurred once. The rearrangement uses TRBV9 and TRBJ1-2; the match to TRBD1 covers 9 bases. The CDR3 runs 17 residues. Per germline, CDR1 SGDLS and CDR2 YYNGEE. Trimming at V came to 0 bases and at J to 5 bases, leaving 11 bases not matched to a gene. The CDR3 DNA sequence: TGTGCCAGCAGCGTAGATTTGGGACAGGGCAGGCTATATGGCTACACCTTC. Its translation: CASSVDLGQGRLYGYTF.

V usage is TRBV6-2 or TRBV6-3 and J usage is TRBJ1-1; D is perhaps TRBD1 (6 bases). Germline lookup yields CDR1 MNHEY and CDR2 SVGEGT. The CDR3 is 13 amino acids. V was pared by 6 bases and J by 12 bases, with 20 bases between. CDR3 sequence (DNA): TGTGCCAGCAGGGAGATGGGGACACTGATTACTTTCTTT. It is translated as CASREMGTLITFF.

In its sample, this clonotype was seen a few times. The chain has TRBV4-1 and TRBJ2-7; TRBD1 matches at 7 bases. With 4 bases clipped from V and 0 bases from J, the junction kept 12 bases outside the gene matches. The CDR3 has 17 amino acids. Germline V CDR1 and CDR2: MGHRA, YSYEKL. The CDR3 DNA reads TGCGCCAGCAGCCCCAGAGGGGGCGGTGCTAGCTCCTACGAGCAGTACTTC. Amino acid sequence: CASSPRGGGASSYEQYF.

This clonotype was found many times. The rearrangement uses TRBV6-5 and TRBJ2-7, with D possibly matching TRBD1 (5 bases). Trimming stripped 2 bases from V and 6 bases from J, with 5 bases between. Germline CDR1 MNHEY, CDR2 SVGAGI. The CDR3 has 11 residues. DNA of the CDR3: TGTGCCAGCAGTTACAGGGGCGAGCAGTACTTC. Protein sequence: CASSYRGEQYF.

This clonotype was observed a handful of times. V is TRBV7-8 and J is TRBJ2-3, with 12 bases fitting TRBD2. Losses at the gene ends were 5 bases for V and 7 bases for J; bases not matched to a gene: 13. Germline assignment: CDR1 SGHVS and CDR2 FQNEAQ. This CDR3 has 17 residues. The CDR3, as DNA: TGTGCCAGCAGCGCTCGACTAGCGGGGGATTCTATTCATACGCAGTATTTT. This gives the protein CASSARLAGDSIHTQYF.

This clonotype showed up just once. This chain joins TRBV6-2 or TRBV6-3 and TRBJ1-2; D is uncertain. V lost 6 bases and J 6 bases, leaving 14 bases between the germline ends. Looked up from germline, CDR1 is MNHEY and CDR2 is SVGEGT. The length of the CDR3 is 13 residues. CDR3 coding DNA: TGTGCCAGCAGCCCGGACGTCTCCCATGGCTACACCTTC. Residues: CASSPDVSHGYTF.

The V and J genes are TRBV7-9 and TRBJ1-1; D is possibly TRBD1 (6 bases). This CDR3 comprises 14 residues. Germline V lookup: CDR1 SEHNR, CDR2 FQNEAQ (reference sequence). V lost 1 base, J lost 5 bases, and 11 bases lay in between. CDR3: CASSLGPGETEAFF. In DNA, the CDR3 is TGTGCCAGCAGCTTAGGACCAGGGGAGACTGAAGCTTTCTTT.

Remarks on this clonotype: A read error may account for a junction end that differs from germline. The chain uses TRBV29-1 and TRBJ2-1, with 11 bases aligning to TRBD2. Germline CDR1 SQVTM, CDR2 ANQGSEA. The CDR3 spans 12 residues. The CDR3 protein is CSLIAGGDERFF. In nucleotides, the CDR3 is TGCAGCCTTATAGCGGGGGGGGATGAGCGGTTCTTC.

The rearrangement uses TRBV6-2 or TRBV6-3 and TRBJ2-7, with 10 nucleotides matching TRBD1. The CDR3 is 13 residues long. CDR1 and CDR2 (germline): MNHEY, SVGEGT. V dropped 8 bases and J dropped 2; count of bases not matched to a gene: 3. The CDR3 here is CASWGTGAYEQYF. The CDR3 bases are TGTGCCAGCTGGGGGACAGGGGCCTACGAGCAGTACTTC.

A few counts support this clonotype. The CDR3 protein is CATTPQGENYEQYF. DNA for the CDR3: TGTGCTACCACCCCCCAGGGGGAAAACTACGAGCAGTACTTC. The chain combines TRBV12-5 with TRBJ2-7, with TRBD1 matching 7 bases. V gave up 10 bases and J gave up 3 bases; unmatched junction bases: 12. The CDR3 sequence is 14 residues long. Germline V CDR1 and CDR2: LGHNT, FRNRAP.

With respect to this clonotype: Being one base from a much bigger clone, this may be a read error. The CDR3 DNA reads as TGTGCCAGCAGCTTAGTTGCCGGCACAGGGTGGGGGGAGTTGGACTGCACCTTC. Its protein product is CASSLVAGTGWGELDCTF. The chain combines TRBV7-2 with TRBJ1-2; weak D call: TRBD1 (6 bases). The V gene lost 1 base and the J gene lost 13 bases, with 31 bases spanning the gap. The CDR3 covers 18 residues. Germline V gene sequence: CDR1 SGHTA, CDR2 FQGNSA.

This clonotype has more than one count but fewer than ten. V usage is TRBV20-1 and J usage is TRBJ2-7, with D maybe TRBD2 (6 bases). CDR3 length: 16 residues. Germline V lookup: CDR1 DFQATT, CDR2 SNEGSKA (reference sequence). The V end lost 5 bases, the J end lost 2 bases, and 22 bases lay between the germline ends. The CDR3 region has the DNA TGCAGTGCTTCTCGGGGAGGCTGGCAATGGGCCTACGAGCAGTACTTC. Protein: CSASRGGWQWAYEQYF.

The table lists this clonotype with a few counts. The V call is TRBV5-1, the J call TRBJ2-5, with 12 bases that match TRBD2. The CDR3 covers 15 residues. After removal of 4 bases from V and 4 bases from J, the junction contained 5 bases not matched to a gene. Germline V gene lookup returns CDR1 SGHRS and CDR2 YFSETQ. Here the CDR3 reads CASSKTSGGSETQYF. As DNA, the CDR3 is TGCGCCAGCAGCAAAACTAGCGGGGGGTCAGAGACCCAGTACTTC.

Comments on this clonotype: One end of the junction does not line up with germline, which may come from a read error. The chain employs TRBV5-1 and TRBJ2-3; a possible D gene is TRBD1 (6 bases). Germline assignment: CDR1 SGHRS and CDR2 YFSETQ. The CDR3 extends over 14 amino acids. The CDR3 sequence: CASSISDSTGTQYF. In DNA form, the CDR3 reads TGCGCCAGCAGCATCTCGGACAGCACAGGTACGCAGTATTTT.

This clonotype was seen a few times. This rearrangement joins TRBV19 to TRBJ2-5; D could derive from TRBD1 or TRBD2 (5 bases each). The germline V gene has CDR1 LNHDA and CDR2 SQIVND (reference sequence). This CDR3 region has 14 residues. V lost 6 bases and J lost 1, with 12 bases in between. The CDR3 protein is CASRTGRSQETQYF. The CDR3 DNA follows: TGTGCCAGTAGAACGGGACGTAGCCAAGAGACCCAGTACTTC.

The gene calls are TRBV12-3 or TRBV12-4 and TRBJ1-2; D is perhaps TRBD1 (5 bases). The CDR3 extends over 11 amino acids. Trimming stripped 5 bases from V and 8 bases from J, with 9 bases between. The CDR3 nucleotides read TGTGCCAGCAGTATGACAGCCGGCTACACCTTC. It specifies CASSMTAGYTF.

The chain combines TRBV15 with TRBJ2-5; D may be TRBD1 or TRBD2 (5 bases each). Germline assignment: CDR1 LNHNV and CDR2 YYDKDF (reference sequence). CDR3 size: 18 residues. Trimming pared 1 base from V and 1 base from J, leaving 19 bases between. CDR3 protein: CATSRGSGWGLVQETQYF. CDR3 nucleotide sequence: TGTGCCACCAGCAGAGGTTCGGGCTGGGGGTTAGTCCAAGAGACCCAGTACTTC.

CDR3 amino acids: CASSRPGLATETQYF. The CDR3 DNA sequence: TGTGCCAGCAGCAGACCGGGACTAGCGACGGAGACCCAGTACTTC. This rearrangement joins TRBV3-1 to TRBJ2-5; 10 bases are shared with TRBD2. CDR3 size: 15 residues. Trimming removed 5 bases from V and 5 bases from J; junction bases left unmatched: 8. Per the germline V gene, CDR1 is LGHDT and CDR2 is YNNKEL (reference sequence).

Worth noting for this clonotype: A much larger clonotype is one base distant, so this may be a read error. This chain connects TRBV4-1 to TRBJ2-5; TRBD1 agrees at 7 bases. The last part of the DNA fits TRBJ2-7 better; the J call may be wrong. This CDR3 has 10 amino acids. Germline V CDR1 and CDR2: MGHRA, YSYEKL. The CDR3 region is CANRGSEQYF. The DNA for the CDR3 is TGCGCCAACAGGGGTAGCGAGCAGTACTTC.

This sequence joins TRBV12-3 or TRBV12-4 and TRBJ2-4; 7 bases align to TRBD2. The CDR3 contains 12 residues. With V trimmed by 3 bases and J by 10 bases, 3 bases remained unmatched. CDR3 region: CASSFRGEIQYF. The CDR3 region has the DNA TGTGCCAGCAGTTTTCGGGGGGAGATTCAGTACTTC.

CDR3 DNA sequence: TGTGCCAGCAGACTAGGGGGGGCCACTGAAGCTTTCTTT. Residues: CASRLGGATEAFF. The chain employs TRBV27 and TRBJ1-1; tentative D call: TRBD1 (6 bases). Trimming shortened V by 6 bases and J by 4 bases, and 12 bases separated the two germline ends. The CDR3 length is 13 residues. CDR1 MNHEY and CDR2 SMNVEV come from the germline V gene (reference sequence).

This clonotype was seen a handful of times. CDR3 sequence: CASSQDLVRRGADTQYF. The CDR3, as DNA: TGCGCCAGCAGCCAAGATTTGGTCCGAAGGGGGGCAGATACGCAGTATTTT. The V call is TRBV4-3, the J call TRBJ2-3; TRBD1 or TRBD2 may be the D gene (6 bases each). The germline V and J ends were trimmed by 0 bases and 4 bases, with 17 bases remaining between them. The CDR3 has 17 residues. Germline-derived CDR1 and CDR2 are LGHNA and YSLEER.